This T cell receptor (beta chain) was retrieved from a study of vaccination effects on CD4 cells after COVID-19. Study-level information: The ViraFEST assay expanded antigen-specific CD4+ T cells with viral peptide pools before sequencing. Post-vaccine specimens arrived a median 72 days past the second dose. Study-wide results and limits: By a late point after vaccination, infection- and vaccine-induced clones had shrunk markedly through clonal contraction.

This CDR3 is built from 15 residues. CDR1 and CDR2 (germline): SGHRS, YFSETQ. V trimming: 3 bases; J trimming: 6 bases; junction bases outside the gene matches: 7. Having been cultured for less than 12 days, the cells underwent CD4+ T cell isolation. Subjects were given two BNT162b2 or mRNA-1273 vaccine doses. Half-medium changes using IL-2 medium occurred on days 3 and 7. The table lists this clone with a few counts. Its antigen is currently unknown. TCRdb keeps only in-frame clones here, not all; method: immunoSEQ multiplex PCR. The data contain about 73,000 clones, nearly 75% of them seen just once; the ten biggest clones take up less than 2.5%.

The sequencing here drew on CD4+ T cells from PBMCs cultured without peptide, taken after COVID-19 vaccination. The rearrangement joins TRBV5-1 to TRBJ1-4; 8 bases fit TRBD1. The source is a human donor who received a COVID-19 vaccine. The CDR3 region has the DNA TGCGCCAGCAGCTGGGGGGACAGGACGGATGAAAAACTGTTTTTT. As protein: CASSWGDRTDEKLFF.